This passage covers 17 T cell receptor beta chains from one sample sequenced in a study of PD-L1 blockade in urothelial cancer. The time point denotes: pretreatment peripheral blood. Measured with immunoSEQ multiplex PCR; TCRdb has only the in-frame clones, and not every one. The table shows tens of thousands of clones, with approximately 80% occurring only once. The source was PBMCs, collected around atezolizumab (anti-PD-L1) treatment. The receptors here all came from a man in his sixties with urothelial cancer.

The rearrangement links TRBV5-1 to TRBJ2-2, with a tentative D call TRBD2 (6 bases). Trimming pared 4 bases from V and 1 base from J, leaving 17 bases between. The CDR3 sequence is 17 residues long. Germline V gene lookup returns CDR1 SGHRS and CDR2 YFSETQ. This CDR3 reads CASSLRVVGGNTGELFF. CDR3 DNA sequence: TGCGCCAGCAGCCTGCGCGTGGTGGGGGGGAACACCGGGGAGCTGTTTTTT.

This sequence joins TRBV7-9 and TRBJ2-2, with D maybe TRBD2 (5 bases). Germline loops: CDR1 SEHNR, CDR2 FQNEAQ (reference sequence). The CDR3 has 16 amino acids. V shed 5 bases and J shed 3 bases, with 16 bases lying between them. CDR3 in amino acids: CASSLTRSGDTGELFF. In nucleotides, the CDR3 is TGTGCCAGCAGCCTCACTAGAAGTGGGGACACCGGGGAGCTGTTTTTT.

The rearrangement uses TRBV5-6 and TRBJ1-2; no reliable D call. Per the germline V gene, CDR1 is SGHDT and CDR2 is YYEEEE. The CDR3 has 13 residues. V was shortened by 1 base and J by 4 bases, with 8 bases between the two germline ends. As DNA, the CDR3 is TGTGCCAGCAGCTTGCAGGTTGGCTATGGCTACACCTTC. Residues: CASSLQVGYGYTF.

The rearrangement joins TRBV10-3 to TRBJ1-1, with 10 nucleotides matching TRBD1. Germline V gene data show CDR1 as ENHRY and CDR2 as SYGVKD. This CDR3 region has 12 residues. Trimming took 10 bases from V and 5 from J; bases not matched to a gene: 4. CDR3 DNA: TGTGCCACCCGGACAGGGGGTACTGAAGCTTTCTTT. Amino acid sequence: CATRTGGTEAFF.

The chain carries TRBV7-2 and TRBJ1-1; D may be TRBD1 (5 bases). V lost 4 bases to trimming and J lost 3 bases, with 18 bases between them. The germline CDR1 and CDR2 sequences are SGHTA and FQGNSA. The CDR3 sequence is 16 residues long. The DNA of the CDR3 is TGTGCCAGCAGCTCGGGCAGTAGAAGACAGCACACTGAAGCTTTCTTT. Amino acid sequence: CASSSGSRRQHTEAFF.

In DNA, the CDR3 is TGTGCCAGCAGTGCCCGCCGGGACAGGGGTACGTGGGGGAACAATGAGCAGTTCTTC. Its protein product is CASSARRDRGTWGNNEQFF. The J gene is TRBJ2-1, the V gene TRBV27; 10 nucleotides line up with TRBD1. J gave up 5 bases and V 5 bases, and 18 bases lay outside the gene matches. CDR1 MNHEY and CDR2 SMNVEV come from the germline V gene (reference sequence). The CDR3 runs 19 residues.

Written as DNA, the CDR3 is TGTGCCAGCAGCTCCAGGGATAACACTGAAGCTTTCTTT. Translated: CASSSRDNTEAFF. The V gene is TRBV11-3, the J gene TRBJ1-1, with D perhaps matching TRBD1 (5 bases). This CDR3 has 13 amino acids. Deletions cut 4 bases from V and 2 bases from J, with 8 bases between. Germline V gives CDR1 SGHNT, CDR2 YENEEA. Variable domain in full (rest from reference TRBV11-3 and TRBJ1-1): EAGVVQSPRYKIIEKKQPVAFWCNPISGHNTLYWYLQNLGQGPELLIRYENEEAVDDSQLPKDRFSAERLKGVDSTLKIQPAELGDSAVYLCASSSRDNTEAFFGQGTRLTVV.

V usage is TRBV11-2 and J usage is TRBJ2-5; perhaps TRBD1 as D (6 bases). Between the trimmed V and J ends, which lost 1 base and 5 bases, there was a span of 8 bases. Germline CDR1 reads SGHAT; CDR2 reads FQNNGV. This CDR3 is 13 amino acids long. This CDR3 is CASSLGQGETQYF. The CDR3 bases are TGTGCCAGCAGCTTAGGCCAGGGGGAGACCCAGTACTTC.

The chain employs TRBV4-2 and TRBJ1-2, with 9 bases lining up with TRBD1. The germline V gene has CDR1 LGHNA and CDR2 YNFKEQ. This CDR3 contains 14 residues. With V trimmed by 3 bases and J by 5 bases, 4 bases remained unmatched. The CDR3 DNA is TGTGCCAGCAGCCAGGAGACAGGGGGTTATGGCTACACCTTC. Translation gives CASSQETGGYGYTF.

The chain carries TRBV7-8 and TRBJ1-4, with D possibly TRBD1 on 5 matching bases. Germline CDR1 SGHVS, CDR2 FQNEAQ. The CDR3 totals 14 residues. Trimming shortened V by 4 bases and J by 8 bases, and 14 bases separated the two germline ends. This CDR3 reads CASSSEQVEEKLFF. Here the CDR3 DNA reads TGTGCCAGCAGCTCAGAACAGGTGGAAGAAAAACTGTTTTTT.

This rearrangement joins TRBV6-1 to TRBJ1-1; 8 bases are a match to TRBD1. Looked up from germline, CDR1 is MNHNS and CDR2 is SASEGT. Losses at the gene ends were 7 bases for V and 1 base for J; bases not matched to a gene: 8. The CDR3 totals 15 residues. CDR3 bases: TGTGCCAGCACCGAACAGGGGGTGGGGAACACTGAAGCTTTCTTT. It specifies CASTEQGVGNTEAFF.

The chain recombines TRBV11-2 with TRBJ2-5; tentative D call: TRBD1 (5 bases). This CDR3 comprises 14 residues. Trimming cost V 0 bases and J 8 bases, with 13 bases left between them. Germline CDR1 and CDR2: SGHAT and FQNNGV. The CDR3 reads CASSLERGFITQYF. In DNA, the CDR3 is TGTGCCAGCAGCTTAGAAAGGGGATTTATAACCCAGTACTTC.

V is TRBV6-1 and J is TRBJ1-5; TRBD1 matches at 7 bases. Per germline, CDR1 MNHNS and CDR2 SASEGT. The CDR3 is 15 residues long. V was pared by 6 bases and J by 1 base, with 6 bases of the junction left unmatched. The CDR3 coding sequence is TGTGCCAGCAGCGTGGGACAGACAAGCAATCAGCCCCAGCATTTT. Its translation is CASSVGQTSNQPQHF.

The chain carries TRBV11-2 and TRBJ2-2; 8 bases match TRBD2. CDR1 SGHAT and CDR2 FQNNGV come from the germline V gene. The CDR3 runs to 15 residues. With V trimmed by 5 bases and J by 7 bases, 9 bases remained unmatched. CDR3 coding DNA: TGTGCCAGCAGCCCCGGACTAGCACCGGTCGGGGAGCTGTTTTTT. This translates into CASSPGLAPVGELFF. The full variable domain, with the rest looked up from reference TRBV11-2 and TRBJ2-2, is EAGVAQSPRYKIIEKRQSVAFWCNPISGHATLYWYQQILGQGPKLLIQFQNNGVVDDSQLPKDRFSAERLKGVDSTLKIQPAKLEDSAVYLCASSPGLAPVGELFFGEGSRLTVL.

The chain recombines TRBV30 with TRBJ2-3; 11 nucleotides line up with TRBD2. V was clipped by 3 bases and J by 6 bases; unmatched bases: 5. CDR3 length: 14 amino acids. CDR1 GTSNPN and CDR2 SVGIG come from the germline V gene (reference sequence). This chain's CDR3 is CAWRLAGEWDTQYF. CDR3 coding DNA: TGTGCCTGGAGACTAGCGGGAGAGTGGGATACGCAGTATTTT.

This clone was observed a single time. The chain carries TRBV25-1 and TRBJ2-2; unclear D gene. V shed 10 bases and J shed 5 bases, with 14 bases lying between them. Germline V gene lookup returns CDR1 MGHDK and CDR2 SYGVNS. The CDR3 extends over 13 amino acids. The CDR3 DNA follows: TGTGCCACTCAAAGAGACAATACCGGGGAGCTGTTTTTT. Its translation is CATQRDNTGELFF.

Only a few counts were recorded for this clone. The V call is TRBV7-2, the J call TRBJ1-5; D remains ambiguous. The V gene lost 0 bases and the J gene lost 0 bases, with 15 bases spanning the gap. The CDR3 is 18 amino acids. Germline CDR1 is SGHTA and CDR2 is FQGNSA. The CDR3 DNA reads TGTGCCAGCAGCTTAGCGAGTGGGCAGAAACATAGCAATCAGCCCCAGCATTTT. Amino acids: CASSLASGQKHSNQPQHF.